Described below is a single T cell receptor (beta chain) sequence and its context. The antigen remains unidentified. Sequencing was performed with immunoSEQ multiplex PCR; in TCRdb, only in-frame clones are kept and a portion is missing. Of 77,000 or so clones in the sample, 75% to 90% were seen once. This sample was taken from a study of T cell responses to AZD1222 COVID-19 vaccine. General study findings and limits: Vaccine-related CD4 TCRs covered spike, predominating at 160-218 and 743-854.

Specimen: peripheral blood, collected on day 0 of AZD1222 vaccination. The origin of this receptor is an adult in good health.

Written as DNA, the CDR3 is TGTGCCAGCAGCGCAGGGGGTTGGTCGGGAGTGGCCTACGAGCAGTACTTC. Translation gives CASSAGGWSGVAYEQYF. This chain joins TRBV9 and TRBJ2-7; D may be TRBD1 (7 bases). The CDR3 is 17 residues long. From germline, CDR1 is SGDLS and CDR2 YYNGEE. The V and J ends lost 3 bases and 2 bases respectively, with 21 bases between them.